Reported below is one TCR beta chain. The specificity of this receptor is unknown. Base qualities were left out, and no much larger clone turns up one base away. This entry comes from a study of T cell responses to AZD1222 COVID-19 vaccine (dated by TCRdb to about 2021). Study-level background: A total of 230 or so trial participants underwent TCR sequencing, of whom approximately 210 received two doses of AZD1222 and some 26 received two doses of the MenACWY control vaccine. Trial participants were enrolled by age into subgroups of 18-55, 56-69 and 70-plus years, and about 150, 27 and 61 TCR-sequenced participants, respectively, were included in these subgroups.

The CDR3 regions of human TCRbeta chains were analyzed by immunosequencing. As for the authors' bioinformatics: Repertoire TCRs were matched against a reference library of SARS-CoV-2-specific TCRs generated with the MIRA antigen-specificity platform. Breadth meant the fraction of unique TCRs that were SARS-CoV-2-associated, whereas depth meant the fraction of total T cells that were SARS-CoV-2-associated. Each spike-specific TCR was assigned to its reactive spike region and to a CD4 or CD8 class using the MIRA data. Log10-transformed breadth and depth values were compared by one-way ANOVA with Sidak's multiple comparisons tests. Drawn from immuneACCESS, this table holds only the in-frame rearrangements with V and J called that TCRdb kept. Clones are partly lost; checked studies trace under half to an unresolved V gene and leave the rest unexplained. V and J calls and clone size are copied from that table; D and trimming were computed from the DNA. The sample table shows 95,000 to 100,000 clones, and roughly 90% are seen once. The ten largest clones take up about 17% of the sample.

The time point label of this sample denotes: about 28 days (+/-7) after the second vaccine dose. AZD1222 recipients with second doses at about 4 weeks or about 12 weeks were pooled, because spike-specific TCR depth and breadth did not differ between schedules. Samples from vaccinated people were obtained from the UK trials COV001 and COV002, which included a single-blind randomized controlled phase 2/3 trial of AZD1222 (ChAdOx1 nCoV-19) in healthy adults. For TCRbeta chain sequencing, PBMC samples from trial participants were taken at day 0 and at day 28 after the second dose. Beyond this particular receptor, the publication reports: In the small 56-69-year group, the increase in depth fell short of significance, most likely because of low power. Conclusions about previously exposed vaccinees were limited because only six or seven AZD1222 recipients were SARS-CoV-2 seropositive at baseline. Because no day 14 peak-response samples were available, the repertoires could be characterized only after the peak T cell response. After two AZD1222 doses, both the breadth and the depth of spike-specific TCRs were significantly higher than at day 0 and than in MenACWY recipients. The whole spike protein was spanned by vaccine-associated CD4 TCRs, and dominant responses were seen in regions 160-218 and 743-854. Nearly half of unique spike-specific TCRs reportedly recognized epitopes outside regions mutated in the B.1.351 and B.1.1.7 variants. Participants were mostly white British and included more females than males, and it was suggested by the authors that clonal diversity may have been underestimated.

The sample consisted of peripheral blood, taken 28 days after the second AZD1222 dose. This sequence originates from an adult who received the AZD1222 COVID-19 vaccine.

The CDR3 protein: CASSFWGQNTEAFF. The DNA reads as follows: TGTGCCAGCAGCTTTTGGGGCCAGAACACTGAAGCTTTCTTT. The rearrangement combines TRBV7-2 with TRBJ1-1, with a tentative D gene TRBD1 over 5 matching bases. CDR1 is given as SGHTA and CDR2 as FQGNSA, both from the germline V gene. V and J are truncated by 3 bases and 1 base respectively, leaving an intervening sequence of 9 bases. The CDR3 has 14 amino acids, counting the end cysteine and phenylalanine. The read is trimmed to its CDR3 DNA, 42 bases read in frame from base 1.